This T cell receptor (beta chain) was profiled in a study of shared clonotypes between healthy human individuals. Some clones are missing from TCRdb's copy, which holds only in-frame ones; the method was immunoSEQ multiplex PCR. Found here are 490,000 or so clones, around three quarters of them singletons; the top ten hold around 12%. Trimming shortened V by 0 bases and J by 3 bases, and 15 bases separated the two germline ends. The CDR3 is made up of 17 amino acids. Germline V lookup: CDR1 SGHTA, CDR2 FQGNSA. The sequence derives from a woman aged 40 to 50 in good health. Some clones in this sample may be carry-over from other donors' samples. This chain uses TRBV7-2 with TRBJ1-5; D is perhaps TRBD1 (6 bases). The sample taken for sequencing was PBMCs. CDR3 in amino acids: CASSLAGRGADNQPQHF. DNA of the CDR3: TGTGCCAGCAGCTTAGCTGGGAGGGGGGCCGACAATCAGCCCCAGCATTTT.